These 26 T cell receptor beta chains were sequenced from one sample in a study of shared clonotypes between healthy human individuals. Clones were sequenced by immunoSEQ multiplex PCR, and TCRdb holds only the in-frame ones, with some missing. Here the sample spans about 490,000 clones, 79% being singletons. The sample taken for sequencing was PBMCs. The receptors originated from a middle-aged woman in good health. Some clones in this sample may be carry-over from other donors' samples.

The chain carries TRBV21-1 and TRBJ1-2; the table's D call of TRBD1 was not tested on the DNA. TRBV21-1 is reported as a pseudogene. CDR3 length equals 17 residues. CDR3 DNA: TGTGCCAGCAGCAAAGTAACAGGGGAATCTCTAAACTATGGCTACACCTTC. As protein: CASSKVTGESLNYGYTF.

The CDR3 sequence is CASSSGVVYRGLTTNEKLFF. The DNA for the CDR3 is TGTGCCAGCAGTTCCGGGGTTGTCTACAGGGGCCTCACAACTAATGAAAAACTGTTTTTT. The rearrangement uses TRBV28 and TRBJ1-4, with TRBD1 matching 7 bases. Unmatched junction bases numbered 17, after V lost 4 bases and J lost 0 bases. CDR1 is MDHEN, CDR2 SYDVKM, per germline. The length of the CDR3 is 20 residues.

V usage is TRBV9 and J usage is TRBJ2-2; D is possibly TRBD2 (6 bases). This CDR3 has 16 residues. Per the germline V gene, CDR1 is SGDLS and CDR2 is YYNGEE. V dropped 4 bases and J dropped 4 bases, with 17 bases sitting between them. The CDR3 reads CASSPDYFGGTGELFF. As DNA, the CDR3 is TGTGCCAGCAGCCCGGACTACTTCGGCGGCACCGGGGAGCTGTTTTTT.

As for this clone: A much larger clone lies a single base off, so this may be a read error. V is TRBV6-5 and J is TRBJ1-1, with TRBD1 matching 12 bases. Germline V gene data show CDR1 as MNHEY and CDR2 as SVGAGI. The CDR3 covers 16 residues. Trimming took 8 bases from V and 11 from J; bases not matched to a gene: 18. The CDR3 coding sequence is TGTGCCAGCGGTTCCACCTCCGGGACAGGGGGCCTGGTGGCTTTCTTT. It specifies CASGSTSGTGGLVAFF.

The chain joins TRBV6-4 to TRBJ2-1, with 11 bases matching TRBD2. Germline V lookup: CDR1 MRHNA, CDR2 SNTAGT. V shed 6 bases, J shed 7 bases, and the junction held 5 bases outside the gene matches. The length of the CDR3 is 14 residues. CDR3 sequence (DNA): TGTGCCAGCAGCACTGGACTAGCGGGTAATGAGCAGTTCTTC. Residues: CASSTGLAGNEQFF.

This chain uses TRBV5-5 with TRBJ2-3; possible D gene TRBD1, 5 bases. CDR1 is SGHKS, CDR2 YYEKEE, per germline (reference sequence). V lost 5 bases to trimming and J lost 1 base, with 11 bases between them. The CDR3 has 14 residues. CDR3 in DNA: TGTGCCAGCAGGGTGGGCAGGGGCACAGATACGCAGTATTTT. Amino acids: CASRVGRGTDTQYF.

The chain uses TRBV25-1 and TRBJ2-1; TRBD2 agrees at 8 bases. Unmatched junction bases numbered 4, after V lost 8 bases and J lost 4 bases. There are 13 residues in the CDR3. Germline assignment: CDR1 MGHDK and CDR2 SYGVNS. The CDR3 region has the DNA TGTGCCAGCCGGGAGGGCCTGTACAATGAGCAGTTCTTC. As protein: CASREGLYNEQFF.

This clone showed up many times. Other DNA sequences in the sample encode the same CDR3. The chain combines TRBV27 with TRBJ2-7; 7 nucleotides agree with TRBD2. V trimming: 6 bases; J trimming: 2 bases; junction bases outside the gene matches: 7. The germline gives CDR1 MNHEY, CDR2 SMNVEV (reference sequence). This CDR3 has 14 amino acids. CDR3 DNA sequence: TGTGCCAGCAGGGGGAGCGGGAAGGCCTACGAGCAGTACTTC. Translation gives CASRGSGKAYEQYF.

In the case of this clone: A read error is likely here: a far larger clone is one base away. The same CDR3 arises from other DNA sequences in this sample as well. V and J are TRBV30 and TRBJ1-1; a weak D match, TRBD1 (6 bases). Germline V gene data show CDR1 as GTSNPN and CDR2 as SVGIG (reference sequence). Trimming shortened V by 3 bases and J by 5 bases, and 13 bases separated the two germline ends. There are 13 residues in the CDR3. Here the CDR3 reads CAWRGQGGTEAFF. The CDR3 nucleotides are TGTGCCTGGAGGGGACAAGGGGGGACTGAAGCTTTCTTT.

V gene TRBV18 combines with J gene TRBJ2-5, with 8 bases matching TRBD2. The germline gives CDR1 KGHSH, CDR2 LQKENI. The CDR3 length is 14 residues. Losses at the gene ends were 2 bases for V and 4 bases for J; bases not matched to a gene: 3. The CDR3 DNA reads TGTGCCAGCTCACCATCGGGAGGGACAGAGACCCAGTACTTC. It translates to CASSPSGGTETQYF.

This clone was seen once. This chain joins TRBV4-2 and TRBJ2-5; no clear D. CDR3 length equals 12 residues. In germline, CDR1 is LGHNA, CDR2 YNFKEQ. V gave up 5 bases and J gave up 5 bases, with 9 bases separating them. The CDR3 region is CASSSTGETQYF. CDR3 DNA sequence: TGTGCCAGCAGCTCCACTGGGGAGACCCAGTACTTC.

Here the CDR3 reads CASSSPNQPQHF. The CDR3 coding sequence is TGTGCCAGCAGTTCCCCTAATCAGCCCCAGCATTTT. The genes are TRBV6-1 and TRBJ1-5; unclear D gene. Deletions cut 5 bases from V and 4 bases from J, with 6 bases between. Germline V CDR1 and CDR2: MNHNS, SASEGT. The CDR3 spans 12 residues.

This sequence joins TRBV4-1 and TRBJ2-1, with 14 bases that match TRBD2. CDR1 MGHRA and CDR2 YSYEKL come from the germline V gene. V was pared by 3 bases and J by 7 bases, with 8 bases of the junction left unmatched. There are 17 residues in the CDR3. CDR3 DNA: TGCGCCAGCAGCCAGTTGGGACTAGCGGGAGCGAATAATGAGCAGTTCTTC. Its protein product is CASSQLGLAGANNEQFF.

The chain joins TRBV9 to TRBJ2-1; 14 nucleotides align to TRBD2. J lost 6 bases, V lost 0 bases, and 2 bases had no gene match. The CDR3 length is 16 residues. Germline V gene sequence: CDR1 SGDLS, CDR2 YYNGEE. DNA for the CDR3: TGTGCCAGCAGCGTAGACGGGACTAGCGGGGGCAATGAGCAGTTCTTC. This codes for CASSVDGTSGGNEQFF.

The chain joins TRBV19 to TRBJ2-1, with TRBD1 matching over 8 bases. V shed 3 bases and J 7 bases; nucleotides not matched to a gene: 5. CDR1 and CDR2 (germline): LNHDA, SQIVND (reference sequence). This CDR3 contains 14 residues. The CDR3 region is CASSIRTGPNEQFF. In DNA form, the CDR3 reads TGTGCCAGTAGTATCCGGACAGGGCCGAATGAGCAGTTCTTC.

This chain joins TRBV28 and TRBJ2-5; D might be TRBD1 or TRBD2, each matching 7 bases. The CDR3 extends over 14 amino acids. V shed 5 bases and J shed 4 bases, with 14 bases lying between them. Germline V gene sequence: CDR1 MDHEN, CDR2 SYDVKM. This chain's CDR3 is CASSPTGRGETQYF. As DNA, the CDR3 is TGTGCCAGCAGTCCGACAGGGAGGGGAGAGACCCAGTACTTC. The full variable domain, its missing parts supplied by reference TRBV28 and TRBJ2-5, is DVKVTQSSRYLVKRTGEKVFLECVQDMDHENMFWYRQDPGLGLRLIYFSYDVKMKEKGDIPEGYSVSREKKERFSLILESASTNQTSMYLCASSPTGRGETQYFGPGTRLLVL.

J is TRBJ1-2 and V is TRBV9; 9 nucleotides line up with TRBD1. Unmatched junction bases numbered 10, after V lost 0 bases and J lost 7 bases. Germline V gene sequence: CDR1 SGDLS, CDR2 YYNGEE. This CDR3 has 16 residues. The CDR3 nucleotides are TGTGCCAGCAGCGTAGCCCCCCCGGGACAGGGTTCTGGCTACACCTTC. As protein: CASSVAPPGQGSGYTF.

The chain couples TRBV19 to TRBJ2-1, with D tentatively TRBD2 (5 bases). The CDR3 contains 12 residues. Germline V gives CDR1 LNHDA, CDR2 SQIVND (reference sequence). V lost 4 bases, J lost 8 bases, and 9 bases lay in between. The CDR3 DNA follows: TGTGCCAGTAGTAGAGGGTATTATGAGCAGTTCTTC. The encoded protein is CASSRGYYEQFF.

This clone showed up just a few times. The same CDR3 is also encoded by other DNA sequences in this sample. The V call is TRBV29-1, the J call TRBJ1-1; 10 bases match TRBD1. Germline lookup yields CDR1 SQVTM and CDR2 ANQGSEA. The CDR3 has 13 residues. V was clipped by 5 bases and J by 3 bases; unmatched bases: 3. The CDR3 DNA reads TGCAGCGTTCGGACAGGGGGTGACACTGAAGCTTTCTTT. It codes for CSVRTGGDTEAFF.

V and J are TRBV10-3 and TRBJ2-1, with a weak D call TRBD2 (5 bases). Germline values: CDR1 ENHRY, CDR2 SYGVKD. This CDR3 spans 13 amino acids. Trimming pared 2 bases from V and 11 bases from J, leaving 13 bases between. CDR3 region: CAISEADYRQQFF. The CDR3 DNA reads TGTGCCATCAGTGAGGCCGACTACCGGCAGCAGTTCTTC.

The genes are TRBV9 and TRBJ1-3; D uncertain. V gave up 0 bases and J gave up 0 bases, with 4 bases separating them. CDR3 length equals 14 residues. Germline V gene lookup returns CDR1 SGDLS and CDR2 YYNGEE. CDR3 in amino acids: CASSVDGSGNTIYF. Here the CDR3 DNA reads TGTGCCAGCAGCGTAGATGGCTCTGGAAACACCATATATTTT.

The chain recombines TRBV28 with TRBJ2-5; TRBD1 is a possible D gene (6 bases). Germline CDR1 and CDR2: MDHEN and SYDVKM. Trimming shortened V by 11 bases and J by 0 bases, and 16 bases separated the two germline ends. This CDR3 spans 14 amino acids. The DNA of the CDR3 is TGTGCCGCCCAGGGGTTGGGGTACCAAGAGACCCAGTACTTC. It encodes CAAQGLGYQETQYF.

This chain joins TRBV11-1 and TRBJ2-5; no firm D call. The CDR3 extends over 14 amino acids. Germline lookup yields CDR1 SGHAT and CDR2 FQDESV (reference sequence). The V end lost 1 base, the J end lost 2 bases, and 8 bases lay between the germline ends. DNA of the CDR3: TGTGCCAGCAGCTTAGTGGTGGGGCAAGAGACCCAGTACTTC. This encodes CASSLVVGQETQYF.

The chain has TRBV27 and TRBJ2-5; D gene ambiguous. The germline V gene has CDR1 MNHEY and CDR2 SMNVEV (reference sequence). The CDR3 extends over 13 amino acids. Trimming cost V 3 bases and J 5 bases, with 10 bases left between them. The CDR3: CASSFRLAETQYF. The CDR3 nucleotides read TGTGCCAGCAGTTTCCGACTGGCGGAGACCCAGTACTTC.

The rearrangement uses TRBV6-1 and TRBJ1-2; TRBD1 might be the D (5 bases). V lost 4 bases and J 2 bases, leaving 14 bases between the germline ends. The CDR3 runs 15 residues. Germline V gene data show CDR1 as MNHNS and CDR2 as SASEGT. CDR3 DNA sequence: TGTGCCAGCAGTGCACCCCGGGGGATCAACTATGGCTACACCTTC. It specifies CASSAPRGINYGYTF.

This clone was observed once. The chain combines TRBV11-2 with TRBJ2-6; D is possibly TRBD1 (5 bases). V lost 5 bases, J lost 1 base, and 6 bases lay in between. Germline CDR1 is SGHAT and CDR2 is FQNNGV. This CDR3 has 14 residues. CDR3: CASSRGSGANVLTF. CDR3 nucleotides: TGTGCCAGCAGCAGGGGTTCTGGGGCCAACGTCCTGACTTTC.